This T cell receptor beta chain was found in a study of cytomegalovirus exposure and HLA in healthy donors. Primers: 60 Vbeta forward and 13 Jbeta reverse. Method: immunoSEQ multiplex PCR; TCRdb's copy keeps in-frame clones and lacks some. This table holds roughly 99,000 clones, about 83% found once. Unmatched junction bases numbered 8, after V lost 8 bases and J lost 4 bases. CDR1 is SNHLY and CDR2 is FYNNEI in the germline V gene. The CDR3 consists of 14 residues. The specimen sequenced was PBMCs. This clonotype was sampled from a man aged 55 to 70 in good health and CMV-seropositive. The chain has TRBV2 and TRBJ2-7, with 10 bases aligning to TRBD2. The CDR3 protein is CASGRTSGTYEQYF. CDR3 coding DNA: TGTGCCAGCGGAAGGACTAGCGGTACTTACGAGCAGTACTTC.